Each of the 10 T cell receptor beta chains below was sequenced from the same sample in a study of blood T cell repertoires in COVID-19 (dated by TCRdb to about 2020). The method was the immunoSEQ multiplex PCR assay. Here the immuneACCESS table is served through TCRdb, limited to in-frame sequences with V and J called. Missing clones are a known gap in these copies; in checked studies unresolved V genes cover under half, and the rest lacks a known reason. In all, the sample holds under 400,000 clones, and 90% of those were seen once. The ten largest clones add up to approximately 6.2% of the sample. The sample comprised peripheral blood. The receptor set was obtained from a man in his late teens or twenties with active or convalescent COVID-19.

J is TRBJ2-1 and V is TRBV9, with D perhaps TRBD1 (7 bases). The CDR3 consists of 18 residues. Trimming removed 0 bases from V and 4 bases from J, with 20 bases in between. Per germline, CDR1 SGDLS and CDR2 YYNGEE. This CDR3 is CASSVGDRRGQWYNEQFF. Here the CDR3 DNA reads TGTGCCAGCAGCGTAGGGGATCGGAGGGGACAGTGGTACAATGAGCAGTTCTTC.

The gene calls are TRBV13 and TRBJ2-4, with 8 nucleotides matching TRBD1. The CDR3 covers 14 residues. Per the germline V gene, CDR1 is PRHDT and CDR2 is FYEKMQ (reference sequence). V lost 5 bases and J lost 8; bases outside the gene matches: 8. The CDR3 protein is CASSTGGTGDIQYF. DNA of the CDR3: TGTGCCAGCAGCACGGGCGGGACAGGAGACATTCAGTACTTC.

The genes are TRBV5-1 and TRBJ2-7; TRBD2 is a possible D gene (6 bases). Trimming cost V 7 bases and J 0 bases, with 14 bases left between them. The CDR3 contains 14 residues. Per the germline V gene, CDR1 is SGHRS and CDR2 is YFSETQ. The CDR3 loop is CASGVGGTSYEQYF. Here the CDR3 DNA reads TGCGCCAGCGGGGTCGGCGGGACCTCCTACGAGCAGTACTTC.

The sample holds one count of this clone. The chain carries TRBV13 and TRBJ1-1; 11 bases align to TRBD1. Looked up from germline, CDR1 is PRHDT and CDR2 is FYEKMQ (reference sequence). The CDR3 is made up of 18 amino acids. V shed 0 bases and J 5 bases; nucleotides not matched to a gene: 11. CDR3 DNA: TGTGCCAGCAGCTTAGGGGAGGACAGGGGGCCGGAGGGGACTGAAGCTTTCTTT. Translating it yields CASSLGEDRGPEGTEAFF.

The CDR3 region is CASRPPLRGNSYEQYF. The CDR3 coding sequence is TGTGCCAGTAGACCACCCCTCCGGGGGAATTCCTACGAGCAGTACTTC. V gene TRBV19 combines with J gene TRBJ2-7; D possibly corresponds to TRBD2 (6 bases). With 6 bases removed from V and 1 base from J, the gap between germline ends came to 19 bases. This CDR3 is built from 16 residues. CDR1 is LNHDA and CDR2 is SQIVND in the germline V gene (reference sequence). The whole variable domain, remainder taken from reference TRBV19 and TRBJ2-7, is DGGITQSPKYLFRKEGQNVTLSCEQNLNHDAMYWYRQDPGQGLRLIYYSQIVNDFQKGDIAEGYSVSREKKESFPLTVTSAQKNPTAFYLCASRPPLRGNSYEQYFGPGTRLTVT.

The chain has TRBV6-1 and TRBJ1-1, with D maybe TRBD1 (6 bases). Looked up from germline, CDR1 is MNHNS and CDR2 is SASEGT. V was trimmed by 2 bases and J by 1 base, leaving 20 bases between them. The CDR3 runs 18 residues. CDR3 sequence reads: CASSERQGHHKGNTEAFF. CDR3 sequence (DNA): TGTGCCAGCAGTGAACGTCAGGGACACCACAAAGGGAACACTGAAGCTTTCTTT.

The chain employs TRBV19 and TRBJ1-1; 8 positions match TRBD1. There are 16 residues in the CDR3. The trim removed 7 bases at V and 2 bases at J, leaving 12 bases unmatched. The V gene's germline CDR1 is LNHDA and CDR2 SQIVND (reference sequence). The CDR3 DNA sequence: TGTGCCAGTACCCCGGCCAGGGGGCTTCATAACACTGAAGCTTTCTTT. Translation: CASTPARGLHNTEAFF. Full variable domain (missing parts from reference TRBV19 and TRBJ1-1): DGGITQSPKYLFRKEGQNVTLSCEQNLNHDAMYWYRQDPGQGLRLIYYSQIVNDFQKGDIAEGYSVSREKKESFPLTVTSAQKNPTAFYLCASTPARGLHNTEAFFGQGTRLTVV.

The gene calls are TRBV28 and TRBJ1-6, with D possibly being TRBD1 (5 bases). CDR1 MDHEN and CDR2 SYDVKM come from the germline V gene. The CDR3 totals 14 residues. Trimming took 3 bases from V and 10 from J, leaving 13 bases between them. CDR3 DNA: TGTGCCAGCAGTTTGACGGGGGTTGGGTCACCCCTCCACTTT. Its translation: CASSLTGVGSPLHF.

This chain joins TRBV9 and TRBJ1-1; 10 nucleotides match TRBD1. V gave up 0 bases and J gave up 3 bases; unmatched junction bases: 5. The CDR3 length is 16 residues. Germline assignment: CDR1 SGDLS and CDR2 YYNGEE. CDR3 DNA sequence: TGTGCCAGCAGCGTAGGATTCGGGACAGGGGACACTGAAGCTTTCTTT. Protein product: CASSVGFGTGDTEAFF.

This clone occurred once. The CDR3 loop reads CASSYSGAKNIQYF. The DNA of the CDR3 is TGTGCCAGCAGTTATTCAGGGGCCAAAAACATTCAGTACTTC. V gene TRBV6-2 or TRBV6-3 combines with J gene TRBJ2-4; weak D call: TRBD1 (5 bases). CDR3 length: 14 amino acids. Germline V gene lookup returns CDR1 MNHEY and CDR2 SVGEGT. Trimming cost V 3 bases and J 1 base, with 7 bases left between them.